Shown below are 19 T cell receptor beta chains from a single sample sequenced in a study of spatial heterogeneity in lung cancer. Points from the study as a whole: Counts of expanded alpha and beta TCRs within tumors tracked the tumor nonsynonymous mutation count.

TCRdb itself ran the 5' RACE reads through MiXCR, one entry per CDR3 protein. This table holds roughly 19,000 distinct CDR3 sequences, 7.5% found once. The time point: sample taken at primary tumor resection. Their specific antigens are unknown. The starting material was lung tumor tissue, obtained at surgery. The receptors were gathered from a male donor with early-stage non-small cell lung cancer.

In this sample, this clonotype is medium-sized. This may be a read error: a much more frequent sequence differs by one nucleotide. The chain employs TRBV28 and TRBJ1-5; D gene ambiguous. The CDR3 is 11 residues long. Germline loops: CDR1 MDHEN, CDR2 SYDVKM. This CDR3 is CASSLHQPQNF. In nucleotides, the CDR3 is TGTGCCAGCAGTTTACATCAGCCCCAGAATTTT.

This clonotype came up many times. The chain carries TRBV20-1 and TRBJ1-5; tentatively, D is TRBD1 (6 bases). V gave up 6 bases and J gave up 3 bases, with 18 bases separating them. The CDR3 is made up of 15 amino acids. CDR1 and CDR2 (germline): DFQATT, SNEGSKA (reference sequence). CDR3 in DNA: TGCAGTGCAACAGTCGGGGGGGCCTTCAATCAGCCCCAGCATTTT. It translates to CSATVGGAFNQPQHF.

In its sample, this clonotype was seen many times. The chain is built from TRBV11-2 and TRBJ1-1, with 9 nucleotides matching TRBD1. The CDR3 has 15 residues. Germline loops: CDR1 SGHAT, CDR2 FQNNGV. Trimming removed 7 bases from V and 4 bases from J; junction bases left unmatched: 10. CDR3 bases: TGTGCCAGCAAACCCGGGACAGGGTCACGCACTGAAGCTTTCTTT. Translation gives CASKPGTGSRTEAFF.

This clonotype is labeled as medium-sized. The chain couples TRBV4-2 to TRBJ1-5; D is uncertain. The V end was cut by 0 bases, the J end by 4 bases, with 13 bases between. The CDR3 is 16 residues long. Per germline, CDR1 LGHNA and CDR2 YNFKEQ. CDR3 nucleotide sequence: TGTGCCAGCAGCCAAGAAGGCAGCCCCTCGAATCAGCCCCAGCATTTT. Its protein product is CASSQEGSPSNQPQHF.

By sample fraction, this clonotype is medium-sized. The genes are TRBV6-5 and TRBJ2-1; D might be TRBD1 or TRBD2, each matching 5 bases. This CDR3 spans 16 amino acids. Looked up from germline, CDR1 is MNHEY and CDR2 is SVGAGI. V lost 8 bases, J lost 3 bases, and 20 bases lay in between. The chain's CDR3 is CASGTPLGQIYNEQFF. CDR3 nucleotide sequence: TGTGCCAGCGGGACCCCTCTCGGGCAGATCTACAATGAGCAGTTCTTC.

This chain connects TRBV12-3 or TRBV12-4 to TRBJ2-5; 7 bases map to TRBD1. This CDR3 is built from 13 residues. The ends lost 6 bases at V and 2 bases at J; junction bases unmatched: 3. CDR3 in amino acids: CASSTGDQETQYF. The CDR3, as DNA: TGTGCCAGCAGCACAGGGGATCAAGAGACCCAGTACTTC.

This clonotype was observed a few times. The CDR3 protein is CASSFSNEQYF. CDR3 bases: TGTGCCAGCAGTTTTAGTAACGAGCAGTACTTC. The chain employs TRBV27 and TRBJ2-7; no clear D. The CDR3 is 11 residues long. The germline V gene encodes CDR1 MNHEY and CDR2 SMNVEV (reference sequence). The germline V and J ends were trimmed by 3 bases and 5 bases, with 5 bases remaining between them.

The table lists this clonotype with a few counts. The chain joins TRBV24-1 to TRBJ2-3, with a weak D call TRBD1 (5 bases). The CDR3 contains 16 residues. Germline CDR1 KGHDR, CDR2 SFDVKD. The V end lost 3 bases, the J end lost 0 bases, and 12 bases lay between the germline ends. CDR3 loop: CATSDPGHLSTDTQYF. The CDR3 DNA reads TGTGCCACCAGTGATCCTGGACACCTCAGCACAGATACGCAGTATTTT.

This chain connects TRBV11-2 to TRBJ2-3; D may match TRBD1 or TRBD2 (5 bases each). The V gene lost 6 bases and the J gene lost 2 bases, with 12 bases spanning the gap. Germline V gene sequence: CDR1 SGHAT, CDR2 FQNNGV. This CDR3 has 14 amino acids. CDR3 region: CASSLGTPTDTQYF. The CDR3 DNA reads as TGTGCCAGCAGTCTCGGGACCCCCACAGATACGCAGTATTTT.

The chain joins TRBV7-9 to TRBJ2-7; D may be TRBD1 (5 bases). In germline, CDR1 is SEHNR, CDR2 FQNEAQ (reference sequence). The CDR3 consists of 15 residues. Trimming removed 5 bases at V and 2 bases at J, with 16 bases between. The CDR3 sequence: CASSPDVAGTYEQYF. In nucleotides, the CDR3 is TGTGCCAGCAGCCCCGACGTGGCAGGGACCTACGAGCAGTACTTC. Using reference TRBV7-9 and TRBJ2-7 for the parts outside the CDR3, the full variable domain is DTGVSQNPRHKITKRGQNVTFRCDPISEHNRLYWYRQTLGQGPEFLTYFQNEAQLEKSRLLSDRFSAERPKGSFSTLEIQRTEQGDSAMYLCASSPDVAGTYEQYFGPGTRLTVT.

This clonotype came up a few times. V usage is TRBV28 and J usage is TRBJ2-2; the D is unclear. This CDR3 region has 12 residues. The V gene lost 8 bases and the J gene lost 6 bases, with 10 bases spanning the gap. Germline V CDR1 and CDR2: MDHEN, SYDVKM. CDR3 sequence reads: CASQNVAGELFF. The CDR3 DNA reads TGTGCCAGCCAAAACGTGGCCGGGGAGCTGTTTTTT.

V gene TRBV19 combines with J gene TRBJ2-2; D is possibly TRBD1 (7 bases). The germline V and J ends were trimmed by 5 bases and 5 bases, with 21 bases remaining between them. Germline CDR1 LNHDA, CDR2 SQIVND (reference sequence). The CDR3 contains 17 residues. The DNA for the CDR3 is TGTGCCAGTAGTCTATACCGCAGGGGGGTTATAACCGGGGAGCTGTTTTTT. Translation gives CASSLYRRGVITGELFF.

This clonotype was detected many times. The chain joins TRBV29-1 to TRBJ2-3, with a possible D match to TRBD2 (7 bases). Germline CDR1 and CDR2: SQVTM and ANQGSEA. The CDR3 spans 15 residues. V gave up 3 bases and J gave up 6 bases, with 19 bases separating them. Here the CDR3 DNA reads TGCAGCGTTGAGGTGCGGGGGCGGGGGACGGATACGCAGTATTTT. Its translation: CSVEVRGRGTDTQYF.

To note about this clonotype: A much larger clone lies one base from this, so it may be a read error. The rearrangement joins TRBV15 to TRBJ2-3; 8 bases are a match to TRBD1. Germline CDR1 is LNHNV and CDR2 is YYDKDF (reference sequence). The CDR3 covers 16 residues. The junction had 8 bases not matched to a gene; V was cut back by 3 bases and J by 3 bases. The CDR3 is CATSSRAGGRTDTQYF. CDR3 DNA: TGTGCCACCAGCAGCAGGGCAGGGGGCAGGACAGATACGCAGTATTTT.

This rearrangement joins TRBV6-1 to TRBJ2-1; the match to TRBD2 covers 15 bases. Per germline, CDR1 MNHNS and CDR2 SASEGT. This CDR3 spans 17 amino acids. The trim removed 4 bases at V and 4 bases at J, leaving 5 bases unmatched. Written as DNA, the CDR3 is TGTGCCAGCAGTGCCCGGGGACTAGCGGGGGGTTACAATGAGCAGTTCTTC. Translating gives CASSARGLAGGYNEQFF.

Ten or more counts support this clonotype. The CDR3 DNA reads as TGTGCCAGCAGGACGGGTGTAGAAATCCAGCCCCAGCATTTT. Translating gives CASRTGVEIQPQHF. The V gene is TRBV19, the J gene TRBJ1-5; D not resolved. CDR1 and CDR2 from the germline V gene are LNHDA and SQIVND (reference sequence). V was cut by 9 bases and J by 7 bases, with 19 bases left in between. The CDR3 contains 14 residues. Drawing the rest from reference TRBV19 and TRBJ1-5, the complete variable domain is DGGITQSPKYLFRKEGQNVTLSCEQNLNHDAMYWYRQDPGQGLRLIYYSQIVNDFQKGDIAEGYSVSREKKESFPLTVTSAQKNPTAFYLCASRTGVEIQPQHFGDGTRLSIL.

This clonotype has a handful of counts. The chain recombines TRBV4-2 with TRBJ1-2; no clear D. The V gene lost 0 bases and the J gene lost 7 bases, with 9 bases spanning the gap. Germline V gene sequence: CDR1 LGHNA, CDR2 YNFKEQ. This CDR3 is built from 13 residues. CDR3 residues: CASSQDGEFGYTF. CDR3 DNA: TGTGCCAGCAGCCAAGATGGGGAGTTTGGCTACACCTTC.

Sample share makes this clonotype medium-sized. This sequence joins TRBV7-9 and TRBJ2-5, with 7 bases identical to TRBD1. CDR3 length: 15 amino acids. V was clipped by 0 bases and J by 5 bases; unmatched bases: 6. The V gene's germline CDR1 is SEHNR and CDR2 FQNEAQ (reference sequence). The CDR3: CASSLATGSGETQYF. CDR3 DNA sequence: TGTGCCAGCAGCTTAGCGACAGGGTCGGGGGAGACCCAGTACTTC.

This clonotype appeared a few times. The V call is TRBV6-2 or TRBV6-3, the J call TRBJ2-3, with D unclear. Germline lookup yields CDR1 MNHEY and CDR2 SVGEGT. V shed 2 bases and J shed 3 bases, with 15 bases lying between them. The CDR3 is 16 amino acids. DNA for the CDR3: TGTGCCAGCAGTTACGGGCTCGAGTTCTTTACAGATACGCAGTATTTT. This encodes CASSYGLEFFTDTQYF.